The 17 T cell receptor beta chains in this list originate from one sample, sequenced in a study of regulatory T cells in long-lasting Graves disease. The time point denotes: newly diagnosed GD, antithyroid drugs for less than 3 months. The TCR library was made from RNA extracted from PBMCs. Combining iRepertoire HTBI primers with Arm-PCR of CDR3 regions, the authors built TCR beta libraries. One entry per CDR3 protein results from TCRdb running MiXCR on the multiplex PCR reads. The sample gives about 620,000 distinct CDR3 sequences, around 17% of which show up once; about 17% is in the top ten. This sample was also put to use in a study of T cells in Graves' hyperthyroidism and ophthalmopathy.

The specimen was peripheral blood mononuclear cells (PBMCs), collected at new diagnosis, from a patient treated with antithyroid drugs. These receptor sequences come from a woman under 40 with Graves disease.

This clonotype was seen at least ten times. The J gene is TRBJ2-7, the V gene TRBV7-2; 7 positions match TRBD2. This CDR3 has 16 amino acids. The junction had 8 bases not matched to a gene; V was cut back by 1 base and J by 2 bases. CDR1 SGHTA and CDR2 FQGNSA come from the germline V gene. For the CDR3, the DNA is TGTGCCAGCAGCTTAGGGGTCCGACTAGCCCCCTACGAGCAGTACTTC. This sequence encodes CASSLGVRLAPYEQYF. Complete variable domain (other parts from reference TRBV7-2 and TRBJ2-7): GAGVSQSPSNKVTEKGKDVELRCDPISGHTALYWYRQSLGQGLEFLIYFQGNSAPDKSGLPSDRFSAERTGGSVSTLTIQRTQQEDSAVYLCASSLGVRLAPYEQYFGPGTRLTVT.

This clonotype has a handful of counts. The J gene is TRBJ1-2, the V gene TRBV4-1, with D hard to call. The V gene lost 0 bases and the J gene lost 10 bases, with 12 bases spanning the gap. This CDR3 is 13 amino acids long. Germline CDR1 is MGHRA and CDR2 is YSYEKL. The CDR3 here is CASSQDPPGFYTF. CDR3 bases: TGCGCCAGCAGCCAAGATCCCCCCGGGTTCTACACCTTC.

This clonotype has ten or more counts. V usage is TRBV28 and J usage is TRBJ1-5; D may be TRBD1 (6 bases). V was trimmed by 3 bases and J by 3 bases, leaving 12 bases between them. Germline CDR1 and CDR2: MDHEN and SYDVKM. There are 15 residues in the CDR3. CDR3 nucleotides: TGTGCCAGCAGTTTTTCGGGGGCCTACAATCAGCCCCAGCATTTT. Translating it yields CASSFSGAYNQPQHF.

The chain employs TRBV20-1 and TRBJ2-1; D is possibly TRBD2 (6 bases). The CDR3 contains 14 residues. CDR1 and CDR2 from the germline V gene are DFQATT and SNEGSKA (reference sequence). With 3 bases removed from V and 5 bases from J, the gap between germline ends came to 14 bases. The CDR3 spells CSASRLDSHNEQFF. The CDR3 nucleotides read TGCAGTGCTAGTCGACTAGATTCCCACAATGAGCAGTTCTTC.

This clonotype was seen more than once but under ten times. V gene TRBV6-2 or TRBV6-3 combines with J gene TRBJ1-2, with a possible D match to TRBD1 (5 bases). The CDR3 spans 14 residues. V gave up 3 bases and J gave up 6 bases, with 14 bases separating them. Germline values: CDR1 MNHEY, CDR2 SVGEGT. CDR3 loop: CASSYRPGQDGYTF. The CDR3 region has the DNA TGTGCCAGCAGTTATAGGCCAGGGCAAGATGGCTACACCTTC.

This clonotype was found many times. V usage is TRBV7-9 and J usage is TRBJ2-2, with a weak D call TRBD1 (5 bases). The CDR3 spans 16 residues. V was pared by 1 base and J by 3 bases, with 12 bases between. The germline CDR1 and CDR2 sequences are SEHNR and FQNEAQ (reference sequence). The CDR3, as DNA: TGTGCCAGCAGCTTAGAGGCCAGGGCTGACACCGGGGAGCTGTTTTTT. Its protein product is CASSLEARADTGELFF.

Concerning this clonotype itself: A read error may be the cause here, since a much bigger clone is one base away. The genes are TRBV11-2 and TRBJ2-5, with D possibly TRBD2 on 5 matching bases. The CDR3 is 13 residues long. V was clipped by 7 bases and J by 4 bases, with 13 bases between them. Germline V CDR1 and CDR2: SGHAT, FQNNGV. The chain's CDR3 is CASNSRAGETQYF. In DNA form, the CDR3 reads TGTGCCAGCAACTCACGGGCGGGAGAGACCCAGTACTTC. The complete variable domain, with remaining parts taken from reference TRBV11-2 and TRBJ2-5, reads EAGVAQSPRYKIIEKRQSVAFWCNPISGHATLYWYQQILGQGPKLLIQFQNNGVVDDSQLPKDRFSAERLKGVDSTLKIQPAKLEDSAVYLCASNSRAGETQYFGPGTRLLVL.

The sample holds a few counts of this clonotype. The chain combines TRBV3-1 with TRBJ2-5, with D possibly TRBD1 on 5 matching bases. Germline CDR1 LGHDT, CDR2 YNNKEL (reference sequence). The V gene lost 2 bases and the J gene lost 3 bases, with 13 bases spanning the gap. This CDR3 region has 15 residues. Written as DNA, the CDR3 is TGTGCCAGCAGCCAACAAGGGGCCACGAAAGAGACCCAGTACTTC. Amino acids: CASSQQGATKETQYF.

The chain uses TRBV20-1 and TRBJ1-1; D not resolved. CDR1 is DFQATT, CDR2 SNEGSKA, per germline (reference sequence). Trimming shortened V by 5 bases and J by 5 bases, and 9 bases separated the two germline ends. The CDR3 consists of 11 residues. The CDR3, as DNA: TGCAGTGCTGATCGCCTGACTGAAGCTTTCTTT. Translation: CSADRLTEAFF.

This clonotype has just a few counts. The chain carries TRBV20-1 and TRBJ2-2; D is perhaps TRBD2 (5 bases). Trimming removed 0 bases from V and 2 bases from J, with 13 bases in between. The CDR3 length is 16 residues. Looked up from germline, CDR1 is DFQATT and CDR2 is SNEGSKA (reference sequence). CDR3 residues: CSARDGRSGNTGELFF. The CDR3 region has the DNA TGCAGTGCTAGAGACGGTCGAAGCGGCAACACCGGGGAGCTGTTTTTT.

In its sample, this clonotype was seen many times. The J gene is TRBJ2-7, the V gene TRBV28, with unresolved D. This CDR3 contains 14 residues. V was clipped by 5 bases and J by 5 bases, with 16 bases between them. Germline V CDR1 and CDR2: MDHEN, SYDVKM. CDR3 sequence: CASSRLQDGDEQYF. The CDR3 bases are TGTGCCAGCAGTAGGTTGCAGGATGGAGACGAGCAGTACTTC.

The V call is TRBV5-1, the J call TRBJ2-5, with D tentatively TRBD1 (6 bases). V was shortened by 2 bases and J by 0 bases, with 23 bases between the two germline ends. This CDR3 comprises 19 residues. Germline V gives CDR1 SGHRS, CDR2 YFSETQ. For the CDR3, the DNA is TGCGCCAGCAGCTTAGGGCAGGGGCACCGGTTTCTTTACCAAGAGACCCAGTACTTC. Protein sequence: CASSLGQGHRFLYQETQYF.

In this sample, this clonotype turned up many times. The chain employs TRBV12-3 or TRBV12-4 and TRBJ1-4, with a weak D call TRBD1 (5 bases). The CDR3 has 14 amino acids. V was pared by 7 bases and J by 7 bases, with 16 bases between. The chain's CDR3 is CASNPGAASEKLFF. CDR3 bases: TGTGCCAGCAACCCCGGGGCGGCGTCTGAAAAACTGTTTTTT.

Only a few counts were recorded for this clonotype. This chain joins TRBV5-1 and TRBJ2-1; D possibly corresponds to TRBD1 (6 bases). Germline values: CDR1 SGHRS, CDR2 YFSETQ. The CDR3 runs 15 residues. V shed 5 bases and J shed 5 bases, with 17 bases lying between them. The CDR3 nucleotides read TGCGCCAGCAGTGCCCAACAGGGCCAAGACAATGAGCAGTTCTTC. Translating gives CASSAQQGQDNEQFF.

This clonotype has ten or more counts. The chain carries TRBV2 and TRBJ2-1, with 11 bases identical to TRBD2. Germline trimming cut 6 bases from V and 4 bases from J; bases unmatched to any gene: 5. The CDR3 length is 15 residues. Germline CDR1 and CDR2: SNHLY and FYNNEI. The CDR3, as DNA: TGTGCCAGCAGCCCCGGGACTAGCGGTTACAATGAGCAGTTCTTC. It codes for CASSPGTSGYNEQFF.

This clonotype came up many times. The rearrangement links TRBV24-1 to TRBJ2-1; a weak D match, TRBD2 (5 bases). The V gene lost 3 bases and the J gene lost 7 bases, with 15 bases spanning the gap. The germline V gene has CDR1 KGHDR and CDR2 SFDVKD. This CDR3 region has 15 residues. As DNA, the CDR3 is TGTGCCACCAGTGATCGTAGTCATCCGGGGAATGAGCAGTTCTTC. Translating gives CATSDRSHPGNEQFF.

This clonotype occurred many times. The genes are TRBV7-9 and TRBJ2-7; TRBD2 is a possible D gene (5 bases). The germline CDR1 and CDR2 sequences are SEHNR and FQNEAQ (reference sequence). V shed 1 base and J shed 3 bases, with 13 bases lying between them. This CDR3 is 15 amino acids long. CDR3 loop: CASSLDGPGIYEQYF. The CDR3 DNA is TGTGCCAGCAGCTTAGACGGTCCCGGGATCTACGAGCAGTACTTC.